These T cell receptor beta chains were read from a single sample in a study of CD8 T cells in ankylosing spondylitis. TCRdb reprocessed the 5' RACE reads via MiXCR and lists one record per CDR3 protein. The table lists some 37,000 distinct CDR3 sequences, more than 15% of them singletons. Sequencing was done on a sample of blood. These receptor sequences come from a male donor with ankylosing spondylitis or in good health (not recorded which). The CDR3 runs from the conserved cysteine through the conserved F or W. Fields, in order: D gene, V gene, clone size, J gene, CDR3 protein, CDR3 DNA. D genes are given only for firm matches. Size values are once, few and many counts, or a class for expanded clones, and some rows have none.

D gene: NA
V gene: TRBV12-3/TRBV12-4
clone size: NA
J gene: TRBJ2-5
CDR3 protein: CASVRQLEGAQYF
CDR3 DNA: TGTGCCAGCGTCAGGCAACTAGAAGGGGCCCAGTACTTC

D gene: TRBD1
V gene: TRBV29-1
clone size: few
J gene: TRBJ2-3
CDR3 protein: CSVVDGTGRTDTQYF
CDR3 DNA: TGCAGCGTTGTAGACGGGACAGGGAGAACAGATACGCAGTATTTT

D gene: TRBD2
V gene: TRBV5-1
clone size: few
J gene: TRBJ2-1
CDR3 protein: CASGTSGNNEQFF
CDR3 DNA: TGCGCCAGCGGGACTAGCGGTAACAATGAGCAGTTCTTC

D gene: TRBD1
V gene: TRBV9
clone size: NA
J gene: TRBJ2-7
CDR3 protein: CASSVGGQGEQYF
CDR3 DNA: TGTGCCAGCAGCGTAGGGGGACAGGGTGAGCAGTACTTC

D gene: NA
V gene: TRBV12-3/TRBV12-4
clone size: NA
J gene: TRBJ2-7
CDR3 protein: CASSFGPSVYEQYF
CDR3 DNA: TGTGCCAGCAGTTTTGGTCCTAGCGTGTACGAGCAGTACTTC

D gene: NA
V gene: TRBV4-3
clone size: NA
J gene: TRBJ2-1
CDR3 protein: CASSQEVGGSHNEQFF
CDR3 DNA: TGCGCCAGCAGCCAAGAGGTCGGGGGTTCCCACAATGAGCAGTTCTTC

D gene: NA
V gene: TRBV12-3/TRBV12-4
clone size: few
J gene: TRBJ2-2
CDR3 protein: CASSQGYANTGELFF
CDR3 DNA: TGTGCCAGCAGTCAGGGGTACGCGAACACCGGGGAGCTGTTTTTT

D gene: NA
V gene: TRBV5-1
clone size: few
J gene: TRBJ1-5
CDR3 protein: CASSLVPDSNQPQHF
CDR3 DNA: TGCGCCAGCAGCTTGGTGCCAGATAGCAATCAGCCCCAGCATTTT

D gene: TRBD1
V gene: TRBV5-1
clone size: NA
J gene: TRBJ2-7
CDR3 protein: CASSPARGGYNEQYF
CDR3 DNA: TGCGCCAGCAGCCCAGCGAGAGGGGGCTATAACGAGCAGTACTTC

D gene: NA
V gene: TRBV28
clone size: few
J gene: TRBJ2-2
CDR3 protein: CASSSRGLAGELFF
CDR3 DNA: TGTGCCAGCAGTTCTAGGGGGTTGGCCGGGGAGCTGTTTTTT

D gene: NA
V gene: TRBV12-3/TRBV12-4
clone size: NA
J gene: TRBJ1-6
CDR3 protein: CASSLGQPTRPLHF
CDR3 DNA: TGTGCCAGCAGTTTAGGACAGCCCACAAGACCCCTCCACTTT

D gene: NA
V gene: TRBV28
clone size: NA
J gene: TRBJ1-5
CDR3 protein: CASSPVNNQPQHF
CDR3 DNA: TGTGCCAGCAGCCCAGTAAACAATCAGCCCCAGCATTTT

D gene: NA
V gene: TRBV14
clone size: few
J gene: TRBJ2-3
CDR3 protein: CASSQDWDSTDTQYF
CDR3 DNA: TGTGCCAGCAGCCAAGATTGGGACAGCACAGATACGCAGTATTTT

D gene: NA
V gene: TRBV28
clone size: few
J gene: TRBJ2-1
CDR3 protein: CASSSSKSSYNEQFF
CDR3 DNA: TGTGCCAGCAGTTCGTCAAAGAGCTCCTACAATGAGCAGTTCTTC

D gene: TRBD1
V gene: TRBV5-1
clone size: few
J gene: TRBJ2-2
CDR3 protein: CASSHTVQGDTGELFF
CDR3 DNA: TGCGCCAGCAGCCACACGGTTCAGGGGGACACCGGGGAGCTGTTTTTT

D gene: NA
V gene: TRBV7-8
clone size: few
J gene: TRBJ1-4
CDR3 protein: CASSRSYEKLFF
CDR3 DNA: TGTGCCAGCAGCCGATCTTATGAAAAACTGTTTTTT

D gene: NA
V gene: TRBV7-9
clone size: few
J gene: TRBJ2-1
CDR3 protein: CASSLSHYNEQFF
CDR3 DNA: TGTGCCAGCAGCTTGTCCCATTACAATGAGCAGTTCTTC

D gene: NA
V gene: TRBV14
clone size: few
J gene: TRBJ2-5
CDR3 protein: CASSQYTETQYF
CDR3 DNA: TGTGCCAGCAGCCAATATACAGAGACCCAGTACTTC

D gene: NA
V gene: TRBV24-1
clone size: many
J gene: TRBJ2-1
CDR3 protein: CATSEYQGIEQFF
CDR3 DNA: TGTGCCACCAGTGAGTATCAGGGGATTGAGCAGTTCTTC

D gene: TRBD1
V gene: TRBV20-1
clone size: few
J gene: TRBJ2-3
CDR3 protein: CSADVWGQKSDTQYF
CDR3 DNA: TGCAGTGCCGATGTGTGGGGACAGAAGTCGGATACGCAGTATTTT

D gene: TRBD1
V gene: TRBV6-6
clone size: NA
J gene: TRBJ1-6
CDR3 protein: CASSYSQGAGSYNSPLHF
CDR3 DNA: TGTGCCAGCAGTTACTCGCAGGGGGCGGGCTCCTATAATTCACCCCTCCACTTT

D gene: NA
V gene: TRBV21-1
clone size: once
J gene: TRBJ2-3
CDR3 protein: CASSKVPPTSGVSTDTQYF
CDR3 DNA: TGTGCCAGCAGCAAAGTCCCCCCGACTAGCGGGGTTAGCACAGATACGCAGTATTTT